This T cell receptor beta chain was sequenced in a study of T cells in localized non-small cell lung cancer. CDR1 and CDR2 from the germline V gene are SSHAT and FNYEAQ (reference sequence). The CDR3 has 12 residues. Data came from immunoSEQ multiplex PCR; TCRdb stores just in-frame clones and leaves some out. Of roughly 66,000 clones listed, roughly nine tenths are singletons. On this clone: At one of its ends the junction is not consistent with the germline gene, which may arise from a read error.

Sequenced material: peripheral blood, taken before any cancer treatment. This chain joins TRBV7-7 and TRBJ2-5; D ambiguous. This clonotype was obtained from a woman aged 40 to 75 with stage I lung adenocarcinoma. Here the CDR3 DNA reads TGTGCTAGCAGCTCGACCGGGGAGACCCAGTACTTC. This encodes CASSSTGETQYF.